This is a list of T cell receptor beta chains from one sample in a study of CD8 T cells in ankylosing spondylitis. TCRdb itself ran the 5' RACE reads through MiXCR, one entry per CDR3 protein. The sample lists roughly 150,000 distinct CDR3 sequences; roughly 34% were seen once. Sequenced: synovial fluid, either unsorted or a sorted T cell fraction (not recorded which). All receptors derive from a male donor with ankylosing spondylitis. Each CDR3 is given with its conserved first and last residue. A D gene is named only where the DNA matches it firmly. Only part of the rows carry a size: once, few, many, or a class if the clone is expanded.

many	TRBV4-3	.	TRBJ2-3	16	TGCGCCAGCAGCCAAGATGGGACGGGAGGCACAGATACGCAGTATTTT	CASSQDGTGGTDTQYF
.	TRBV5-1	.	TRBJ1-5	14	TGCGCCAGCAGCTTATGGGGGCCCGGTCAGCCCCAGCATTTT	CASSLWGPGQPQHF
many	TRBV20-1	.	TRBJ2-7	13	TGCAGTGCTAGAGATATAGGGGTTGGCGAGCAGTACTTC	CSARDIGVGEQYF
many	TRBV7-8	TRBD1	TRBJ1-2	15	TGTGCCAGCAGCTTGAACACAGGGGCTACCTATGGCTACACCTTC	CASSLNTGATYGYTF
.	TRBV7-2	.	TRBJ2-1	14	TGTGCCAGCAGCTTTAGCGTCTTTGGGTTGCGACAGTTCTTC	CASSFSVFGLRQFF
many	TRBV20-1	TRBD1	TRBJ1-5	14	TGCAGTGCTAGAGAAGGGACAGCTGGGCAGCCCCAGCATTTT	CSAREGTAGQPQHF
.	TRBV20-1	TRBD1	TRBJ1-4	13	TGCAGTGCCTCGACAGGGGGCGGTGAAAAACTGTTTTTT	CSASTGGGEKLFF
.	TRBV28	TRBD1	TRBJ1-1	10	TGTGCCAGCATGTCCACAGACAGGGAATTT	CASMSTDREF
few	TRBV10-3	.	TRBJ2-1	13	TGTGCCATCAGTGCGGGGGGCGGGGTTGAGCAGTTCTTC	CAISAGGGVEQFF
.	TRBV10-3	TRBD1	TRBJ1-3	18	TGTGCCATCAGTGAGAACCGACAGGGGAGTTTTTATGGAAACACCATATATTTT	CAISENRQGSFYGNTIYF
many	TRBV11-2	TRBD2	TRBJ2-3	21	TGTGCCAGCAGCTTCCGAATGACTAGCGGGAGGGCCAAGGGGGGGACAGATACGCAGTATTTT	CASSFRMTSGRAKGGTDTQYF
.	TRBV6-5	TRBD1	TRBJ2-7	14	TGTGCCAGCAGTTACAAGACAGGGGCGGACGAGCAGTACTTC	CASSYKTGADEQYF
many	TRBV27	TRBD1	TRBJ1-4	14	TGTGCCAGCAGAACGACAGGGGCCGGGGAAAAACTGTTTTTT	CASRTTGAGEKLFF
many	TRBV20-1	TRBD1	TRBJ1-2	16	TGCAGTGCTAGAGATCAAACGGACAGGGCGGGCTATGGCTACACCTTC	CSARDQTDRAGYGYTF
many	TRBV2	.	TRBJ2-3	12	TGTGCCAGCAGTGAAGTCACAGATACGCAGTATTTT	CASSEVTDTQYF
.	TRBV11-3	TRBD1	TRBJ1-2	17	TGTGCCAGCAGCCTAGCCCTGTCGACAGGGAGTGACTATGGCTACACCTTC	CASSLALSTGSDYGYTF
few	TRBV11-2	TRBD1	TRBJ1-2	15	TGTGCCAGCAGCTTAGAGGACAGGTCAAGAAATGGCTACACCTTC	CASSLEDRSRNGYTF
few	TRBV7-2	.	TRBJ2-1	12	TGTGCCAGCAGCTTGACGAACAATGAGCAGTTCTTC	CASSLTNNEQFF
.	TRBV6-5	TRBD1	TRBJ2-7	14	TGTGCCAGCAGTTCGACAGGGGGCTTTTACGAGCAGTACTTC	CASSSTGGFYEQYF
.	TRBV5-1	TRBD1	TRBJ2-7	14	TGCGCCAGCAGCGGCGGACAGGGGTTTCACGAGCAGTACTTC	CASSGGQGFHEQYF
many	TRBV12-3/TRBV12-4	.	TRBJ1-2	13	TGTGCCAGCAGTCCTCAGGCCAGCTATGGCTACACCTTC	CASSPQASYGYTF
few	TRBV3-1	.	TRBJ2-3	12	TGTGCCAGCAGCCAAGCCAGAGATACGCAGTATTTT	CASSQARDTQYF
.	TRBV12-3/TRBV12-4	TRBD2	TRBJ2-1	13	TGTGCCAGCAGTCCCTATAGCGGGGATGAGCAGTTCTTC	CASSPYSGDEQFF
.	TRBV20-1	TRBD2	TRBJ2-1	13	TGCAGTTCGATAGCGGGGAAGCAGAATGAGCAGTTCTTC	CSSIAGKQNEQFF
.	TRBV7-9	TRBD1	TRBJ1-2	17	TGTGCCAGCAGCGACCACTCGGGACAGTCGTCCCACTATGGCTACACCTTC	CASSDHSGQSSHYGYTF
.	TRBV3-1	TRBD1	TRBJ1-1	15	TGTGCCAGCAGCCGGGGACAGCCGCGTAGTACTGAAGCTTTCTTT	CASSRGQPRSTEAFF